This TCR beta chain was sequenced during a study of shared clonotypes between healthy human individuals (dated by TCRdb to 2019 to 2021). Broadly, across the study: Three men and a couple of women, aged 18 to 49 years, made up the cohort. Blood TCR repertoires of a handful of healthy adults were deeply sequenced to estimate repertoire size and the extent of clonotype sharing between individuals. To increase sequencing depth and limit assay-specific biases, TCR repertoire library preparation and sequencing were carried out by different laboratories using diverse techniques. Between about 0.8 and 9 billion PBMCs per donor were obtained by leukapheresis. For each donor, CD4 naive and CD4 memory were each run on three plates, CD8 naive on two plates, and CD8 memory on one plate. What the research found in general, with its limitations: Sharing across a few donors was observed for around 4.8% of naive CD4, around 3.5% of naive CD8, roughly 2.3% of memory CD4, and less than 0.45% of memory CD8 clonotypes. Larger estimated clonotype richness was generally found for naive subsets than for memory subsets. Compared with non-shared clonotypes, the clonotypes found in all four sorted-subset donors had higher generation probabilities. Pairwise subsampling led to the expectation that sequencing depth would affect the degree of clonotype sharing among donors. Because the study included a small number of donors, the genetic and exposure-history diversity represented was limited. Only blood was sampled, and tissue TCR repertoires likely differ from those in blood. Incomplete sequencing was indicated by rarefaction of sorted-subset datasets, despite the large sequencing depth.

The germline V gene specifies SGHVS as CDR1 and FNYEAQ as CDR2. A distance of 17 bases separates the germline ends of V and J, which lose 5 bases and 2 bases respectively. Counted from cysteine to phenylalanine, this CDR3 has 16 amino acids. Only the CDR3 portion is preserved as DNA: 48 bases, with reading frame beginning at the first base. The donors were healthy, HIV-negative adults with no recently reported acute infections or vaccinations. All donors were Caucasian adults living in Nashville, Tennessee, USA. CD4+ T cells were enriched by magnetic negative selection; naive cells were then positively selected on CD45RA, and the negative fraction formed the memory subset. Blood was obtained by leukapheresis, after which PBMCs were separated by Ficoll-Histopaque density gradient centrifugation and cryopreserved in liquid nitrogen vapor phase. Analytical flow cytometry was used to check the purity and quantity of each magnetically sorted T cell population. Each sorted fraction had its genomic DNA isolated and then quantified by UV absorbance on a Nanodrop 2000c.

Using the deep immunoSEQ assay, TCR CDR3 regions were amplified from genomic DNA by multiplex PCR. Genomic DNA extracted from each cell subset was distributed evenly over all wells of several immunoSEQ 96-well plates, and each plate served as one replicate. Each replicate PCR for sorted subsets received roughly 0.2 ug genomic DNA, equal to roughly 29,000 T cell genomes. Purified libraries were measured with a Qubit 3.0 fluorometer, size-checked on a Bioanalyzer 2100, and measured again with the KAPA Library Quantification kit. Every immunoSEQ 96-well plate was sequenced on a dedicated single-read 150-cycle Illumina NextSeq 550 flow cell. Under the source paper's analysis protocol: Because the immunoSEQ output held only junctional sequences and lacked quality scores, the filtering could not match the filtering applied to full-length reads. Sequences were annotated with PyIR, a Python wrapper for IgBLAST v1.9, using IMGT germline references to assign V/J genes and CDR3. Reads were filtered out if the reads had weak V/J assignments (E-value above 1e-6), no CDR3, stop codons, out-of-frame junctions, or ambiguous translated residues. V3J clonotypes were defined by identical inferred V gene, J gene, and CDR3 amino acid sequence. To compute the percentage overlap between repertoires, the number of shared unique clonotypes was divided by the size of the smaller repertoire. Three approaches were used to assess repertoire richness: RTK rarefaction, the Chao1 estimator, and Recon v2.1 estimates of unobserved clonotypes. OLGA was used to compute generation probabilities for all TCRbeta clonotypes that the gDNA method yielded from several donors. TCRdb obtained this table from immuneACCESS and retained in-frame rearrangements with V and J assigned. These tables miss some clones; where compared with another copy, unresolved V genes account for less than half of the shortfall, and the remainder is unexplained. Clone size and V and J calls were adopted from that table, with D and trimming inferred from the DNA. The sample table holds hundreds of thousands of clones, of which roughly 72% were seen once. Around 1.7% of the sample goes to the ten largest clones.

As for this clone: Which antigen it targets is not known. It has no much larger one-base neighbor in the sample; base qualities were not kept.

Source material: memory CD4+ T cells sorted from blood. The cell subset or site label here, explained by the study, means: CD45RA-negative fraction. This sequence was found in a woman in her 30s in good health. The rearrangement combines TRBV7-6 with TRBJ2-3, and perhaps TRBD1 as D gene, on 6 matching bases. The DNA reads as follows: TGTGCCAGCAGCCCAGGACAGCTTGGATCCACAGATACGCAGTATTTT. This yields the protein CASSPGQLGSTDTQYF. The reference TRBV7-6 and TRBJ2-3 proteins fill in what lies around the CDR3, so the full variable domain reads GAGVSQSPRYKVTKRGQDVALRCDPISGHVSLYWYRQALGQGPEFLTYFNYEAQQDKSGLPNDRFSAERPEGSISTLTIQRTEQRDSAMYRCASSPGQLGSTDTQYFGPGTRLTVL.